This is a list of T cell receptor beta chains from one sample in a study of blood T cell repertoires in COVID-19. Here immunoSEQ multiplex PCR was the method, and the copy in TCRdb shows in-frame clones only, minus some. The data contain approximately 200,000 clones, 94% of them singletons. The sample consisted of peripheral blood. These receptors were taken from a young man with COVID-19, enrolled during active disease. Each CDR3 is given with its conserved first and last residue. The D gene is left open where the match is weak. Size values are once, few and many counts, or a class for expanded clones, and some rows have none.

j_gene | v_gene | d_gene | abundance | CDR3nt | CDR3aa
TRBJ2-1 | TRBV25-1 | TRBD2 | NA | TGTGCCAGCAGTGAACGGGGGGGTGAGCAGTTCTTC | CASSERGGEQFF
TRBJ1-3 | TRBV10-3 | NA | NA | TGTGCCATCATGGAGGGCCCGGGCTCTGGAAACACCATATATTTT | CAIMEGPGSGNTIYF
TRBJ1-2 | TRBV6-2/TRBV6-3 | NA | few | TGTGCCAGCAGTTACCCCTGGGGCCAGGAGTATGGCTACACCTTC | CASSYPWGQEYGYTF
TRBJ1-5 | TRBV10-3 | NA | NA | TGTGCCATCAGTGACCCGACAGCTCAGGGTGTGGACAATCAGCCCCAGCATTTT | CAISDPTAQGVDNQPQHF
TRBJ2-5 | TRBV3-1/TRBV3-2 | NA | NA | TGTGCCAGCAGCCAAGATCAGGGGTCCCAAGAGACCCAGTACTTC | CASSQDQGSQETQYF
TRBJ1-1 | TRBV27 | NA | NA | TGTGCCAGCAGTACCCTCGGGGAGGGGAAAGCTTTCTTT | CASSTLGEGKAFF
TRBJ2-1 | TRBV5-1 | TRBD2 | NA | TGCGCCAGCAGCTTGGTCGCGGGGGACCCTCTTGACTACAATGAGCAGTTCTTC | CASSLVAGDPLDYNEQFF
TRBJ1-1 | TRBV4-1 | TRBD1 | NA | TGCGCCAGCAGCCAACATACCGGGACAGGGATGAACACTGAAGCTTTCTTT | CASSQHTGTGMNTEAFF
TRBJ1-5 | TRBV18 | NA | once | TGTGCCAGCTCAGCAGGGGCTGCAGATCAGCCCCAGCATTTT | CASSAGAADQPQHF
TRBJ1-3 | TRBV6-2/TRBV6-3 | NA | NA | TGTGCCAGCAGTTTGGGGCTGAACTCTGGAAACACCATATATTTT | CASSLGLNSGNTIYF
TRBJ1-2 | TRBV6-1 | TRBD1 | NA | TGTGCCAGCAGTGAGACCGACAGGGGGGTGGGTGGCTACACCTTC | CASSETDRGVGGYTF
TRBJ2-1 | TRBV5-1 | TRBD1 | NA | TGCGCCAGCAGCTCCGGACAGGGGGCAAGGAATGAGCAGTTCTTC | CASSSGQGARNEQFF
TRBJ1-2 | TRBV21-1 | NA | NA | TGTGCCAGCAGCAAAGTGCGCGGCGGTAACTATGGCTACACCTTC | CASSKVRGGNYGYTF
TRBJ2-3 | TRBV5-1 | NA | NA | TGCGCCAGCAGCTTAGGGACAACAGATACGCAGTATTTT | CASSLGTTDTQYF
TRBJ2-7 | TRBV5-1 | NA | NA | TGCGCCAGCAGCTTGGCGGGGGAGATGTACGAGCAGTACTTC | CASSLAGEMYEQYF
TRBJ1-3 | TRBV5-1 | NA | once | TGCGCCAGCAGCGCTGGGACACCAACCTCTGGAAACACCATATATTTT | CASSAGTPTSGNTIYF
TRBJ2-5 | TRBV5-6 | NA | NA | TGTGCCAGCAGCTTTGGGCCAGAGACCCAGTACTTC | CASSFGPETQYF
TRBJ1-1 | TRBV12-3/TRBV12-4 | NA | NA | TGTGCCAGCACCGATTCGGGGGGGGCTTTCTTT | CASTDSGGAFF
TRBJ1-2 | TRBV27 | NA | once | TGTGCCAGCAGACTGACAGGTGCCTATGGCTACACCTTC | CASRLTGAYGYTF
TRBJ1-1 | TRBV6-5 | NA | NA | TGTGCCAGCGCGCAGGGTATGAACACTGAAGCTTTCTTT | CASAQGMNTEAFF
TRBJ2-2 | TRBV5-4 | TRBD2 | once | TGTGCCAGCAGCGGAGGACTAGCTGTCGGGGAGCTGTTTTTT | CASSGGLAVGELFF
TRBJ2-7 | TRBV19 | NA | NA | TGTGCCAGTAGTAGGGTCGAGCGAAGACCCTACGAGCAGTACTTC | CASSRVERRPYEQYF